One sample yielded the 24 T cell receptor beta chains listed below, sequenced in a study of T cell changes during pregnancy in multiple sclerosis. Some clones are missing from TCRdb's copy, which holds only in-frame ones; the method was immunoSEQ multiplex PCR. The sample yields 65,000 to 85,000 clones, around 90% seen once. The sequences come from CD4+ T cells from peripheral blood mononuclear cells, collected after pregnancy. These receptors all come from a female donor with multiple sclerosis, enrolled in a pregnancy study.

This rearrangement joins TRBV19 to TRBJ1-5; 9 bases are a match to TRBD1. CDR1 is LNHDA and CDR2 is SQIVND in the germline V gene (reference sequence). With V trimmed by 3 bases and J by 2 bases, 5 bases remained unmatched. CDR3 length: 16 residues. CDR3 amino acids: CASSIIGDRGNQPQHF. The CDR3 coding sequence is TGTGCCAGTAGTATTATCGGGGACAGGGGCAATCAGCCCCAGCATTTT.

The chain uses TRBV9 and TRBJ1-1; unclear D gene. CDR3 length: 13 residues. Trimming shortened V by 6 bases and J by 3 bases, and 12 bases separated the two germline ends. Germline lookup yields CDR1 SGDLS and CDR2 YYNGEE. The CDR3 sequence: CASNRGWDTEAFF. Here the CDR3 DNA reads TGTGCCAGCAACCGAGGGTGGGACACTGAAGCTTTCTTT.

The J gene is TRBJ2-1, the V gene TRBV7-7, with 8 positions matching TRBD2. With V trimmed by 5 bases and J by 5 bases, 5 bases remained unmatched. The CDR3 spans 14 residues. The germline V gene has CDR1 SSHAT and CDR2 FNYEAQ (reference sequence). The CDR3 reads CASSQSGRNNEQFF. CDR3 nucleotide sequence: TGTGCCAGCAGCCAGAGCGGGAGAAACAATGAGCAGTTCTTC.

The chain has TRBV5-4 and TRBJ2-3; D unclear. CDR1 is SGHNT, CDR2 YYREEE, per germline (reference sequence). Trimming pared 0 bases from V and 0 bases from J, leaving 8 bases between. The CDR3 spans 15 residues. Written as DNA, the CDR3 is TGTGCCAGCAGCTTGGCCGCGGTGAGCACAGATACGCAGTATTTT. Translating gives CASSLAAVSTDTQYF.

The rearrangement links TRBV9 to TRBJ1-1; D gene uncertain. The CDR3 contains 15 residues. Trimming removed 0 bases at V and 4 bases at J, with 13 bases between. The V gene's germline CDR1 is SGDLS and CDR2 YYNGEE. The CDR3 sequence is CASSVVKGGITEAFF. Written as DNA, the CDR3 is TGTGCCAGCAGCGTAGTAAAGGGAGGAATCACTGAAGCTTTCTTT.

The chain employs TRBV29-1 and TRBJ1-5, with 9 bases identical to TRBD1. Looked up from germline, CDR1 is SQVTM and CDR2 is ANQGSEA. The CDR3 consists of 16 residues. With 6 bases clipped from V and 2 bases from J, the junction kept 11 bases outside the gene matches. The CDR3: CSVRQGGVNGNQPQHF. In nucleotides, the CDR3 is TGCAGCGTCCGACAGGGGGGGGTGAATGGCAATCAGCCCCAGCATTTT.

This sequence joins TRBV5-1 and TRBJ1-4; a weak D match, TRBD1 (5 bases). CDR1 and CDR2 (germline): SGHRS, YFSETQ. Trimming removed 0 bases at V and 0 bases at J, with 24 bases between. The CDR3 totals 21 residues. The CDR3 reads CASSLAGGDRRPSATNEKLFF. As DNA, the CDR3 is TGCGCCAGCAGCTTGGCGGGGGGAGACAGAAGACCTAGTGCAACTAATGAAAAACTGTTTTTT.

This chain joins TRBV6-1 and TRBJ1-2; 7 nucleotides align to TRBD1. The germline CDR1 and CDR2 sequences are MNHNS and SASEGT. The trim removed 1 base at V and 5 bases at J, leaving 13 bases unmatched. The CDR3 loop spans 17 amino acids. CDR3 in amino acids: CASSEGGKGQIGYGYTF. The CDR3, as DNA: TGTGCCAGCAGTGAAGGCGGTAAGGGACAGATAGGATATGGCTACACCTTC.

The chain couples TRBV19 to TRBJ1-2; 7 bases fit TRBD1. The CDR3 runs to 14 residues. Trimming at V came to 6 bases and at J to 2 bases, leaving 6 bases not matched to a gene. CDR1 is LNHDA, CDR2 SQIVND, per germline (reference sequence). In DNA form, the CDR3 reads TGTGCCAGTAGAGTTACAGGGGACAACTATGGCTACACCTTC. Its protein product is CASRVTGDNYGYTF.

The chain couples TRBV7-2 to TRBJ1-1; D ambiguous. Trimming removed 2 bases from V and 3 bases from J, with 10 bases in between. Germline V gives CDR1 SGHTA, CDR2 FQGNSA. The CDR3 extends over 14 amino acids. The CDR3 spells CASSLTGFYTEAFF. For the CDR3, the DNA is TGTGCCAGCAGCTTAACGGGTTTTTACACTGAAGCTTTCTTT. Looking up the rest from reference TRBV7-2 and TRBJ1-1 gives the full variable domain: GAGVSQSPSNKVTEKGKDVELRCDPISGHTALYWYRQSLGQGLEFLIYFQGNSAPDKSGLPSDRFSAERTGGSVSTLTIQRTQQEDSAVYLCASSLTGFYTEAFFGQGTRLTVV.

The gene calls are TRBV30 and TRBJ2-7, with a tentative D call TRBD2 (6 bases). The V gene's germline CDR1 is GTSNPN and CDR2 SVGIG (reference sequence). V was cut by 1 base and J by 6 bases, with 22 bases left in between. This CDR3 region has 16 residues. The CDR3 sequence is CAWSAGTTSFVGEQYF. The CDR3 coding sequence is TGTGCCTGGAGTGCCGGAACGACTAGTTTCGTGGGCGAGCAGTACTTC. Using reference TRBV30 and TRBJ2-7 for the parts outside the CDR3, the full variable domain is SQTIHQWPATLVQPVGSPLSLECTVEGTSNPNLYWYRQAAGRGLQLLFYSVGIGQISSEVPQNLSASRPQDRQFILSSKKLLLSDSGFYLCAWSAGTTSFVGEQYFGPGTRLTVT.

CDR3 sequence reads: CAWRDSWNTEAFF. DNA for the CDR3: TGTGCCTGGAGAGACTCTTGGAACACTGAAGCTTTCTTT. This chain uses TRBV30 with TRBJ1-1; no reliable D call. This CDR3 contains 13 residues. Trimming removed 3 bases from V and 1 base from J, with 9 bases in between. Germline V CDR1 and CDR2: GTSNPN, SVGIG (reference sequence).

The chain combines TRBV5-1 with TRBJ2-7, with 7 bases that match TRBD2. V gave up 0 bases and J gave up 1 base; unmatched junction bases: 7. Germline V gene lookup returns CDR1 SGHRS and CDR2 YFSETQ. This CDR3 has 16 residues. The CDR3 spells CASSLEPSGVSYEQYF. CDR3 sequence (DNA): TGCGCCAGCAGCTTGGAACCTAGCGGCGTATCCTACGAGCAGTACTTC.

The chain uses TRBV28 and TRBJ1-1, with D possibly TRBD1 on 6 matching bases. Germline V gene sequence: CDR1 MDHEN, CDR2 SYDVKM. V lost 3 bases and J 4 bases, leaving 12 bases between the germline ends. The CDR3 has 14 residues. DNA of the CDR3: TGTGCCAGCAGTTTTTCAGGGGATCGCACTGAAGCTTTCTTT. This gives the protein CASSFSGDRTEAFF.

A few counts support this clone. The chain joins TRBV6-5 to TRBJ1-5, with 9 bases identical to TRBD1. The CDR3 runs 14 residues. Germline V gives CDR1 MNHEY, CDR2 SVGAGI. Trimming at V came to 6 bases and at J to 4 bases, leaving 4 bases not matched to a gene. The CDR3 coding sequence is TGTGCCAGCAGAGGGACAGGGAAAAATCAGCCCCAGCATTTT. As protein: CASRGTGKNQPQHF.

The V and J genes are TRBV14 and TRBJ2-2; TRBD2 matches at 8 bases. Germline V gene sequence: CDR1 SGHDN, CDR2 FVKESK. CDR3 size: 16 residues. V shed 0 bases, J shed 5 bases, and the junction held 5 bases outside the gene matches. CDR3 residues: CASSQDQLAVTGELFF. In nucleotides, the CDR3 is TGTGCCAGCAGCCAAGACCAACTAGCGGTGACCGGGGAGCTGTTTTTT.

The CDR3 reads CASSAGLAGGFMDEQFF. The CDR3 region has the DNA TGTGCCAGCAGCGCGGGACTAGCGGGAGGATTTATGGATGAGCAGTTCTTC. The chain combines TRBV9 with TRBJ2-1; 15 bases agree with TRBD2. Germline CDR1 reads SGDLS; CDR2 reads YYNGEE. The V gene end was trimmed by 3 bases and the J gene end by 8 bases; junction bases not matched to a gene: 9. The CDR3 length is 17 residues.

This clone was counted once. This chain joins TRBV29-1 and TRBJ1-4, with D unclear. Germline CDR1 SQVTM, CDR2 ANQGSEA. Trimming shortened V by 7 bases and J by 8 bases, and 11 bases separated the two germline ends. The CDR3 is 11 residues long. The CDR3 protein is CSAYMGEKLFF. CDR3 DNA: TGCAGCGCCTATATGGGCGAAAAACTGTTTTTT.

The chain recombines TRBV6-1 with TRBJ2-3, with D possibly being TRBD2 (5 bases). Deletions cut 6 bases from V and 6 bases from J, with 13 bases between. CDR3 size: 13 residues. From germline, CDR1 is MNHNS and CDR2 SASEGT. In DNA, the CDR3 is TGTGCCAGCAGGGAAAGCGGAGCGGATACGCAGTATTTT. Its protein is CASRESGADTQYF.

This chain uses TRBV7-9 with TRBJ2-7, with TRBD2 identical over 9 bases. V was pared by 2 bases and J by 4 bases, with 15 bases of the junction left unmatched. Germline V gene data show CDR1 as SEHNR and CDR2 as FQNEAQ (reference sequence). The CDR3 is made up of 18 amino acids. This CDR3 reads CASSLRRGGGRPQYEQYF. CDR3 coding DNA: TGTGCCAGCAGCTTAAGGCGGGGGGGCGGGCGGCCACAGTACGAGCAGTACTTC.

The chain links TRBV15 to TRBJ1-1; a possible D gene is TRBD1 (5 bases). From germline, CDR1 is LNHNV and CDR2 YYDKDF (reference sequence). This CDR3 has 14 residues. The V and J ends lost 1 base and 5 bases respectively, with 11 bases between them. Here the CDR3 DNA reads TGTGCCACCAGCAGAGCCGGGGGGAGTACTGAAGCTTTCTTT. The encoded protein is CATSRAGGSTEAFF.

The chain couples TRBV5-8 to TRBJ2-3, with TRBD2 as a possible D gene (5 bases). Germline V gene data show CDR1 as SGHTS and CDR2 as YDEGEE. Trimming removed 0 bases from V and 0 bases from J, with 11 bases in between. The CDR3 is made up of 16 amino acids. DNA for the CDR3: TGTGCCAGCAGCTTGGGTCACGGGGTTAGCACAGATACGCAGTATTTT. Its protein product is CASSLGHGVSTDTQYF.

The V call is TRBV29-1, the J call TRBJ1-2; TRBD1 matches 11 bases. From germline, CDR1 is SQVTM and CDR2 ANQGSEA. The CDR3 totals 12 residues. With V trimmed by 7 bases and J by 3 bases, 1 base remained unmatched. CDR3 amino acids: CSGGQGDYGYTF. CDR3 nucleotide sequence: TGCAGCGGGGGACAGGGGGACTATGGCTACACCTTC.

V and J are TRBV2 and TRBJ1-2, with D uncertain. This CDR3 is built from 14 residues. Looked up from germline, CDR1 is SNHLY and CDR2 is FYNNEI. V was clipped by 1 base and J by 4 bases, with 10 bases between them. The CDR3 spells CASSEVAVFYGYTF. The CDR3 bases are TGTGCCAGCAGTGAAGTAGCGGTGTTCTATGGCTACACCTTC. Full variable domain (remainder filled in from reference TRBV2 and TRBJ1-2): EPEVTQTPSHQVTQMGQEVILRCVPISNHLYFYWYRQILGQKVEFLVSFYNNEISEKSEIFDDQFSVERPDGSNFTLKIRSTKLEDSAMYFCASSEVAVFYGYTFGSGTRLTVV.